A selection of T cell receptor beta chains follows, all from one sample in a study of T-cell memory formation after mild COVID-19. A single record per CDR3 protein comes from TCRdb applying MiXCR to the 5' RACE reads. The sample has about 190,000 distinct CDR3 sequences; around 17% are singletons. Sequenced input: PBMCs or a T cell subset sorted from them (not recorded which). These TCRs come from an adult woman who had mild COVID-19 (a few samples of this study predate the infection). Cell type and time point are not known. Each CDR3 is given with its conserved first and last residue. Fields, in order: D gene, J gene, CDR3 length, V gene, clone size, CDR3 DNA, CDR3 protein. A D gene is named only where the DNA matches it firmly. The size entry is marked missing in some rows and otherwise reads once, few, many or a size class.

d_gene: NA; j_gene: TRBJ2-3; len: 14; v_gene: TRBV27; abundance: NA; CDR3nt: TGTGCCAGCAGTTTAGGTCGGGACACAGATACGCAGTATTTT; CDR3aa: CASSLGRDTDTQYF
d_gene: NA; j_gene: TRBJ2-1; len: 13; v_gene: TRBV2; abundance: many; CDR3nt: TGTGCCAGCAGGCGGGACGTAAACAATGAGCAGTTCTTC; CDR3aa: CASRRDVNNEQFF
d_gene: NA; j_gene: TRBJ1-4; len: 14; v_gene: TRBV9; abundance: NA; CDR3nt: TGTGCCAGCAGCGTTGCTGCAACTAATGAAAAACTGTTTTTT; CDR3aa: CASSVAATNEKLFF
d_gene: TRBD1; j_gene: TRBJ1-2; len: 11; v_gene: TRBV6-5; abundance: NA; CDR3nt: TGTGCCAGCGGGACAGCGGCTGGCTACACCTTC; CDR3aa: CASGTAAGYTF
d_gene: NA; j_gene: TRBJ2-1; len: 17; v_gene: TRBV4-1; abundance: few; CDR3nt: TGCGCCAGCAGCCAAGGGGCATGGCGGAGCTCCTACAATGAGCAGTTCTTC; CDR3aa: CASSQGAWRSSYNEQFF
d_gene: TRBD2; j_gene: TRBJ2-1; len: 16; v_gene: TRBV11-3; abundance: few; CDR3nt: TGTGCCAGCAGCGCGACTAGCGTCCACTCCTACAATGAGCAGTTCTTC; CDR3aa: CASSATSVHSYNEQFF
d_gene: NA; j_gene: TRBJ2-7; len: 13; v_gene: TRBV3-1; abundance: NA; CDR3nt: TGTGCCAGCAGCCAAAATCGCGGCTACGAGCAGTACTTC; CDR3aa: CASSQNRGYEQYF
d_gene: NA; j_gene: TRBJ2-7; len: 14; v_gene: TRBV27; abundance: NA; CDR3nt: TGTGCCAGCAGTTTATCTACAGGGTGGGACGAGCAGTACTTC; CDR3aa: CASSLSTGWDEQYF
d_gene: NA; j_gene: TRBJ2-5; len: 12; v_gene: TRBV6-2/TRBV6-3; abundance: many; CDR3nt: TGTGCCAGCAGTCCGACTACGGAGACCCAGTACTTC; CDR3aa: CASSPTTETQYF
d_gene: TRBD2; j_gene: TRBJ2-1; len: 16; v_gene: TRBV7-2; abundance: NA; CDR3nt: TGTGCCAGCAGCTCAAGACTAGCGGGAGGCTTCAATGAGCAGTTCTTC; CDR3aa: CASSSRLAGGFNEQFF